The entry below describes one TCR beta chain. Antigen unknown. The sample is drawn from a study of cytomegalovirus exposure and HLA in healthy donors. In the PCR, 60 Vbeta and 13 Jbeta primers were used. Assay used: immunoSEQ multiplex PCR; TCRdb lists only in-frame clones, some missing. The repertoire table contains some 140,000 clones. Study-wide points: The study put 150 to 200 TCR beta chains on its list as cytomegalovirus-associated.

The CDR3 covers 15 residues. The germline gives CDR1 MGHRA, CDR2 YSYEKL. Trimming shortened V by 6 bases and J by 5 bases, and 19 bases separated the two germline ends. The chain is built from TRBV4-1 and TRBJ1-2, with D perhaps matching TRBD1 (6 bases). Source material: PBMCs. The TCR was taken from a woman in her thirties or forties in good health and CMV-seronegative. CDR3 sequence (DNA): TGCGCCAGCAGACCCGGACAGACCGGGCCATATGGCTACACCTTC. Translating it yields CASRPGQTGPYGYTF.